These 11 T cell receptor beta chains were all obtained from the same sample, sequenced in a study of cytomegalovirus exposure and HLA in healthy donors (dated by TCRdb to about 2017). Library construction relied on the immunoSEQ multiplex PCR assay. For the multiplex PCR, a mixture combining 60 forward primers for TCR Vbeta segments and 13 reverse primers for TCR Jbeta segments was used. TCRdb re-hosts the immuneACCESS table, in-frame sequences only. Its copies lack some clones; in the studies checked, an unresolved V gene accounts for under half of them, and the cause for the rest is not known. The sample contains around 140,000 clones, roughly 75% of them found a single time. In total, the top ten clones hold just under 3% of the sample. Sequenced: PBMCs. The origin of the receptors is a female donor in good health and CMV-seronegative.

The chain joins TRBV7-6 to TRBJ2-5; 13 nucleotides agree with TRBD2. The CDR3 is 17 residues long. In germline, CDR1 is SGHVS, CDR2 FNYEAQ. Unmatched junction bases numbered 11, after V lost 5 bases and J lost 5 bases. CDR3 coding DNA: TGTGCCAGCAGCCCCGGACTAGCGGGGGAAACGGGGGAGACCCAGTACTTC. Translation gives CASSPGLAGETGETQYF.

V and J are TRBV5-4 and TRBJ2-3; 14 nucleotides line up with TRBD2. The CDR3 is made up of 17 amino acids. V was pared by 3 bases and J by 4 bases, with 7 bases of the junction left unmatched. The germline gives CDR1 SGHNT, CDR2 YYREEE (reference sequence). The CDR3 loop is CASSSGTSGRFSDTQYF. The CDR3 region has the DNA TGTGCCAGCAGCTCCGGGACTAGCGGGAGATTTTCAGATACGCAGTATTTT.

The chain carries TRBV5-4 and TRBJ1-1; 9 bases align to TRBD1. From germline, CDR1 is SGHNT and CDR2 YYREEE (reference sequence). The V and J ends lost 4 bases and 2 bases, in that order; junction bases with no gene match: 6. The CDR3 contains 15 residues. This CDR3 is CASSAGQGLNTEAFF. CDR3 DNA: TGTGCCAGCAGCGCGGGACAGGGACTCAACACTGAAGCTTTCTTT.

The genes are TRBV9 and TRBJ2-1, with 7 positions matching TRBD2. Germline CDR1 is SGDLS and CDR2 is YYNGEE. V lost 4 bases to trimming and J lost 1 base; unmatched junction nucleotides: 8. The CDR3 contains 16 residues. CDR3 protein: CASSPRLAASYNEQFF. The CDR3 DNA sequence: TGTGCCAGCAGCCCCCGGCTAGCGGCTTCCTACAATGAGCAGTTCTTC.

The gene calls are TRBV7-9 and TRBJ2-1; 14 positions agree with TRBD2. The CDR3 has 17 residues. J gave up 7 bases and V 4 bases, and 9 bases lay outside the gene matches. Germline values: CDR1 SEHNR, CDR2 FQNEAQ (reference sequence). The CDR3 loop is CASSSPRTSGGSNEQFF. CDR3 DNA sequence: TGTGCCAGCAGCTCCCCACGGACTAGCGGGGGGTCAAATGAGCAGTTCTTC.

The chain links TRBV14 to TRBJ1-5; D gene uncertain. The CDR3 sequence is 15 residues long. The germline gives CDR1 SGHDN, CDR2 FVKESK. V was clipped by 2 bases and J by 8 bases, with 16 bases between them. CDR3 DNA sequence: TGTGCCAGCAGCCAATATCCGAGGGTCTTGGAGCCCCAGCATTTT. Amino acid sequence: CASSQYPRVLEPQHF.

The rearrangement links TRBV27 to TRBJ1-1; no definite D call. Germline V gene lookup returns CDR1 MNHEY and CDR2 SMNVEV (reference sequence). V lost 5 bases and J 4 bases, leaving 23 bases between the germline ends. The CDR3 sequence is 17 residues long. The CDR3 spells CASSRMSWTRGSTEAFF. The CDR3 DNA reads TGTGCCAGCAGTCGAATGTCCTGGACGCGAGGGAGCACTGAAGCTTTCTTT.

The V call is TRBV7-9, the J call TRBJ1-1, with unresolved D. The length of the CDR3 is 13 residues. The ends were cut back, 0 bases at V and 7 bases at J, with 9 bases in the middle. Germline V lookup: CDR1 SEHNR, CDR2 FQNEAQ (reference sequence). The CDR3 region has the DNA TGTGCCAGCAGCTTAGCGCAGTCGTGTGAAGCTTTCTTT. It encodes CASSLAQSCEAFF.

In regard to this clone: Other nucleotide sequences from this sample produce the same CDR3. J is TRBJ2-7 and V is TRBV27; 8 bases fit TRBD1. Trimming at V came to 5 bases and at J to 1 base, leaving 1 base not matched to a gene. Germline values: CDR1 MNHEY, CDR2 SMNVEV (reference sequence). This CDR3 comprises 13 residues. CDR3 sequence: CASSRQGSYEQYF. In nucleotides, the CDR3 is TGTGCCAGCAGTCGACAGGGGTCCTACGAGCAGTACTTC.

On this clone itself: This sample includes further DNA sequences coding for the same CDR3. V and J are TRBV9 and TRBJ2-7, with TRBD1 as a possible D gene (6 bases). The CDR3 runs 13 residues. Trimming removed 0 bases at V and 6 bases at J, with 10 bases between. CDR1 SGDLS and CDR2 YYNGEE come from the germline V gene. The CDR3 nucleotides are TGTGCCAGCAGCGTAGAAGGGGGTGGCGAGCAGTACTTC. As protein: CASSVEGGGEQYF.

The CDR3 is CASSLVDSQETQYF. CDR3 DNA sequence: TGTGCCAGCAGCTTGGTGGACTCTCAAGAGACCCAGTACTTC. The J gene is TRBJ2-5, the V gene TRBV5-4; TRBD2 is a possible D gene (5 bases). Between the trimmed V and J ends, which lost 0 bases and 2 bases, there was a span of 8 bases. This CDR3 contains 14 residues. Germline assignment: CDR1 SGHNT and CDR2 YYREEE (reference sequence). The complete variable domain, with remaining parts taken from reference TRBV5-4 and TRBJ2-5, reads ETGVTQSPTHLIKTRGQQVTLRCSSQSGHNTVSWYQQALGQGPQFIFQYYREEENGRGNFPPRFSGLQFPNYSSELNVNALELDDSALYLCASSLVDSQETQYFGPGTRLLVL.